The 30 T cell receptor beta chains given below trace back to one sample, sequenced in a study of PD-1 and CTLA-4 blockade in melanoma. The table came from immunoSEQ multiplex PCR; TCRdb's copy has only in-frame clones and leaves some out. Here the sample spans 7,000 to 9,000 clones, about four fifths being singletons. The sequencing here drew on CD8+ T cells from peripheral blood, taken before anti-PD-1 treatment. The origin of the receptors is a human donor with melanoma.

This clone turned up a few times. The V gene is TRBV4-3, the J gene TRBJ2-7, with D unclear. CDR1 is LGHNA, CDR2 YSLEER, per germline. Trimming shortened V by 0 bases and J by 0 bases, and 3 bases separated the two germline ends. This CDR3 region has 13 residues. The CDR3 sequence is CASSQELSYEQYF. The CDR3 DNA follows: TGCGCCAGCAGCCAAGAACTCTCCTACGAGCAGTACTTC.

The genes are TRBV13 and TRBJ2-1; TRBD2 matches at 11 bases. The CDR3 spans 15 residues. CDR1 and CDR2 (germline): PRHDT, FYEKMQ (reference sequence). V was pared by 2 bases and J by 6 bases, with 3 bases of the junction left unmatched. The CDR3 nucleotides read TGTGCCAGCAGCTTAACTAGCGGGGGTAGCAATGAGCAGTTCTTC. Encoded protein: CASSLTSGGSNEQFF.

The chain has TRBV11-2 and TRBJ1-2; D is ambiguous. The CDR3 sequence is 16 residues long. Germline-derived CDR1 and CDR2 are SGHAT and FQNNGV. Deletions cut 0 bases from V and 6 bases from J, with 17 bases between. The CDR3 spells CASSLDGTVPTNGYTF. Here the CDR3 DNA reads TGTGCCAGCAGCTTAGATGGAACCGTCCCTACGAATGGCTACACCTTC.

The chain is built from TRBV25-1 and TRBJ2-2, with D tentatively TRBD2 (5 bases). The germline CDR1 and CDR2 sequences are MGHDK and SYGVNS. The ends were cut back, 4 bases at V and 5 bases at J, with 14 bases in the middle. The CDR3 has 15 amino acids. CDR3 sequence reads: CASSGGGSYTGELFF. DNA of the CDR3: TGTGCCAGCAGTGGGGGTGGGAGTTATACCGGGGAGCTGTTTTTT.

This clone was seen just once. This sequence joins TRBV30 and TRBJ1-5; the match to TRBD1 covers 7 bases. J gave up 0 bases and V 4 bases, and 3 bases lay outside the gene matches. This CDR3 region has 14 residues. The germline V gene encodes CDR1 GTSNPN and CDR2 SVGIG (reference sequence). CDR3 protein: CAWTDRDSNQPQHF. The CDR3 nucleotides are TGTGCCTGGACCGACAGGGATAGCAATCAGCCCCAGCATTTT. The full variable domain, its missing parts supplied by reference TRBV30 and TRBJ1-5, is SQTIHQWPATLVQPVGSPLSLECTVEGTSNPNLYWYRQAAGRGLQLLFYSVGIGQISSEVPQNLSASRPQDRQFILSSKKLLLSDSGFYLCAWTDRDSNQPQHFGDGTRLSIL.

V is TRBV4-2 and J is TRBJ2-1; 10 bases map to TRBD2. The CDR3 has 15 residues. Germline assignment: CDR1 LGHNA and CDR2 YNFKEQ. The V and J ends lost 3 bases and 9 bases, in that order; junction bases with no gene match: 8. CDR3 DNA: TGTGCCAGCAGCCACGGACTAGCGGAGGGCGGTGAGCAGTTCTTC. Residues: CASSHGLAEGGEQFF.

V and J are TRBV30 and TRBJ2-1; perhaps TRBD1 as D (5 bases). From germline, CDR1 is GTSNPN and CDR2 SVGIG (reference sequence). Trimming removed 4 bases from V and 0 bases from J, with 10 bases in between. The CDR3 runs to 14 residues. The CDR3 here is CAWMRTTSYNEQFF. The CDR3 nucleotides read TGTGCCTGGATGCGGACAACCTCCTACAATGAGCAGTTCTTC.

V gene TRBV7-9 combines with J gene TRBJ2-1; D is ambiguous. The CDR3 consists of 12 residues. The V gene lost 1 base and the J gene lost 5 bases, with 3 bases spanning the gap. Per germline, CDR1 SEHNR and CDR2 FQNEAQ (reference sequence). CDR3 sequence: CASSLVHNEQFF. CDR3 DNA sequence: TGTGCCAGCAGCTTAGTCCACAATGAGCAGTTCTTC.

This rearrangement joins TRBV5-6 to TRBJ1-1, with D tentatively TRBD1 (6 bases). The V gene lost 4 bases and the J gene lost 8 bases, with 15 bases spanning the gap. Germline V gene data show CDR1 as SGHDT and CDR2 as YYEEEE. CDR3 length equals 13 residues. For the CDR3, the DNA is TGTGCCAGCAGCCCGGACAGTCGAAGGGAAGCTTTCTTT. It encodes CASSPDSRREAFF.

This clone was seen once. The chain couples TRBV11-2 to TRBJ1-2; no firm D call. V shed 0 bases and J shed 5 bases, with 10 bases lying between them. The CDR3 has 14 amino acids. The germline gives CDR1 SGHAT, CDR2 FQNNGV. As DNA, the CDR3 is TGTGCCAGCAGCTTAGAGGCAGGTTTATATGGCTACACCTTC. This gives the protein CASSLEAGLYGYTF. The whole variable domain, remainder taken from reference TRBV11-2 and TRBJ1-2, is EAGVAQSPRYKIIEKRQSVAFWCNPISGHATLYWYQQILGQGPKLLIQFQNNGVVDDSQLPKDRFSAERLKGVDSTLKIQPAKLEDSAVYLCASSLEAGLYGYTFGSGTRLTVV.

The rearrangement links TRBV13 to TRBJ1-2; tentative D call: TRBD1 (5 bases). Germline V gives CDR1 PRHDT, CDR2 FYEKMQ (reference sequence). Trimming removed 6 bases at V and 3 bases at J, with 11 bases between. The CDR3 has 13 amino acids. The DNA for the CDR3 is TGTGCCAGCAGGGAGCGGGGGGACTATGGCTACACCTTC. Its translation is CASRERGDYGYTF.

This chain joins TRBV6-5 and TRBJ2-7; possibly TRBD2 for D (5 bases). There are 16 residues in the CDR3. V gave up 4 bases and J gave up 5 bases, with 21 bases separating them. CDR1 is MNHEY, CDR2 SVGAGI, per germline. Here the CDR3 reads CASSLRGEAPFDEQYF. The CDR3 DNA is TGTGCCAGCAGTTTACGGGGAGAGGCGCCTTTTGACGAGCAGTACTTC.

The V and J genes are TRBV11-2 and TRBJ2-5, with TRBD2 as a possible D gene (5 bases). V lost 0 bases to trimming and J lost 1 base, with 9 bases between them. Germline CDR1 and CDR2: SGHAT and FQNNGV. The CDR3 has 15 residues. Here the CDR3 DNA reads TGTGCCAGCAGCTTAGATATGGAGGTCCAAGAGACCCAGTACTTC. Translated: CASSLDMEVQETQYF.

This chain uses TRBV6-1 with TRBJ2-3, with TRBD2 matching over 8 bases. Germline lookup yields CDR1 MNHNS and CDR2 SASEGT. This CDR3 has 16 amino acids. J lost 0 bases, V lost 2 bases, and 4 bases had no gene match. For the CDR3, the DNA is TGTGCCAGCAGTGAACGGGAGGGTTCTAGCACAGATACGCAGTATTTT. Encoded protein: CASSEREGSSTDTQYF.

CDR3 nucleotide sequence: TGTGCCAGCAGCTGGACAGGGGGCTCTGGAAACACCATATATTTT. This sequence encodes CASSWTGGSGNTIYF. This chain links TRBV5-6 with TRBJ1-3; 10 nucleotides agree with TRBD1. V was pared by 3 bases and J by 0 bases, with 0 bases of the junction left unmatched. Germline V CDR1 and CDR2: SGHDT, YYEEEE. There are 15 residues in the CDR3.

This clone has just a few counts. The rearrangement joins TRBV5-4 to TRBJ1-2; 7 bases match TRBD1. CDR1 and CDR2 (germline): SGHNT, YYREEE (reference sequence). The V gene end was trimmed by 1 base and the J gene end by 3 bases; junction bases not matched to a gene: 0. CDR3 size: 13 residues. The CDR3 DNA is TGTGCCAGCAGCTTGACAGGGGACTATGGCTACACCTTC. Translated, it gives CASSLTGDYGYTF.

This clone was observed once. The chain is built from TRBV25-1 and TRBJ1-2; D not resolved. Germline V gene lookup returns CDR1 MGHDK and CDR2 SYGVNS. CDR3 length: 14 amino acids. The V and J ends lost 0 bases and 3 bases respectively, with 8 bases between them. The DNA of the CDR3 is TGTGCCAGCAGTGAATATAACAGAGACTATGGCTACACCTTC. It codes for CASSEYNRDYGYTF.

The chain has TRBV6-1 and TRBJ2-7, with D possibly being TRBD1 (5 bases). Trimming shortened V by 1 base and J by 3 bases, and 7 bases separated the two germline ends. Per germline, CDR1 MNHNS and CDR2 SASEGT. The CDR3 contains 13 residues. The CDR3 reads CASSEGTYYEQYF. The CDR3 bases are TGTGCCAGCAGTGAAGGGACATACTACGAGCAGTACTTC.

The chain has TRBV6-6 and TRBJ2-1, with D tentatively TRBD2 (5 bases). Germline values: CDR1 MNHNY, CDR2 SVGAGI (reference sequence). The V end was cut by 0 bases, the J end by 3 bases, with 12 bases between. This CDR3 comprises 16 residues. The CDR3 reads CASSYSSLANYNEQFF. In DNA form, the CDR3 reads TGTGCCAGCAGTTACTCGAGCCTAGCCAACTACAATGAGCAGTTCTTC.

The gene calls are TRBV6-5 and TRBJ2-3; 12 bases fit TRBD2. There are 16 residues in the CDR3. Germline lookup yields CDR1 MNHEY and CDR2 SVGAGI. Germline trimming cut 2 bases from V and 6 bases from J; bases unmatched to any gene: 6. The CDR3 bases are TGTGCCAGCAGTTACACCCTAGCGGGGGGGGCCGATACGCAGTATTTT. Translated: CASSYTLAGGADTQYF.

This clone has just one count. This chain connects TRBV7-9 to TRBJ1-1; tentatively, D is TRBD1 (6 bases). V was cut by 5 bases and J by 1 base, with 17 bases left in between. Germline values: CDR1 SEHNR, CDR2 FQNEAQ (reference sequence). The CDR3 sequence is 16 residues long. This CDR3 reads CASSPNHREPNTEAFF. As DNA, the CDR3 is TGTGCCAGCAGCCCAAACCACAGGGAGCCGAACACTGAAGCTTTCTTT.

This chain uses TRBV9 with TRBJ2-2; D remains ambiguous. In germline, CDR1 is SGDLS, CDR2 YYNGEE. The V end was cut by 0 bases, the J end by 7 bases, with 1 base between. The CDR3 spans 11 residues. CDR3 region: CASSVGGELFF. In DNA form, the CDR3 reads TGTGCCAGCAGCGTAGGCGGGGAGCTGTTTTTT. The complete variable domain, with remaining parts taken from reference TRBV9 and TRBJ2-2, reads DSGVTQTPKHLITATGQRVTLRCSPRSGDLSVYWYQQSLDQGLQFLIQYYNGEERAKGNILERFSAQQFPDLHSELNLSSLELGDSALYFCASSVGGELFFGEGSRLTVL.

The gene calls are TRBV25-1 and TRBJ1-1; D gene ambiguous. The CDR3 is 15 residues long. Germline CDR1 is MGHDK and CDR2 is SYGVNS. V was shortened by 1 base and J by 14 bases, with 23 bases between the two germline ends. The chain's CDR3 is CASSEFRESKGVGFF. CDR3 DNA sequence: TGTGCCAGCAGTGAATTTCGAGAATCGAAGGGCGTAGGATTCTTT.

The V gene is TRBV10-1, the J gene TRBJ2-3; 8 bases fit TRBD2. The CDR3 sequence is 16 residues long. Germline CDR1 reads WNHNN; CDR2 reads SYGVQD (reference sequence). Unmatched junction bases numbered 7, after V lost 5 bases and J lost 0 bases. The CDR3 loop is CASSLGLGLSTDTQYF. Written as DNA, the CDR3 is TGCGCCAGCAGTCTGGGACTAGGGCTTAGCACAGATACGCAGTATTTT.

The rearrangement links TRBV6-5 to TRBJ1-2, with D perhaps TRBD1 (6 bases). Deletions cut 2 bases from V and 8 bases from J, with 18 bases between. The CDR3 contains 15 residues. Germline assignment: CDR1 MNHEY and CDR2 SVGAGI. DNA for the CDR3: TGTGCCAGCAGTTACAAAGGATTCGAGGGGGGCGGCTACACCTTC. As protein: CASSYKGFEGGGYTF.

In nucleotides, the CDR3 is TGCGCCAGCAGCCAAGTTTTGGGAGTGGTATGGAATGAGCAGTTCTTC. Translated: CASSQVLGVVWNEQFF. This chain uses TRBV4-1 with TRBJ2-1; tentative D call: TRBD2 (5 bases). Germline CDR1 MGHRA, CDR2 YSYEKL. Trimming left V 1 base short and J 7 bases short, with 17 bases between. The CDR3 loop spans 16 amino acids.

V gene TRBV6-2 or TRBV6-3 combines with J gene TRBJ1-2; no clear D gene. The CDR3 has 15 residues. CDR1 and CDR2 from the germline V gene are MNHEY and SVGEGT. V lost 2 bases, J lost 4 bases, and 14 bases lay in between. Here the CDR3 DNA reads TGTGCCAGCAGTTACGCGGGCCCCGAGGGCTATGGCTACACCTTC. This codes for CASSYAGPEGYGYTF.

The genes are TRBV12-3 or TRBV12-4 and TRBJ1-1; no clear D. V gave up 5 bases and J gave up 4 bases, with 11 bases separating them. The CDR3 is 13 residues long. Here the CDR3 reads CASSVQEGTEAFF. CDR3 DNA: TGTGCCAGCAGTGTCCAGGAGGGCACTGAAGCTTTCTTT.

This clone was recorded only once. The chain is built from TRBV30 and TRBJ2-4, with 11 nucleotides matching TRBD1. The CDR3 runs 13 residues. The germline gives CDR1 GTSNPN, CDR2 SVGIG (reference sequence). V shed 0 bases and J 10 bases; nucleotides not matched to a gene: 2. The CDR3 here is CAWSVGTGGIQYF. CDR3 DNA: TGTGCCTGGAGTGTAGGGACAGGGGGAATTCAGTACTTC.

This chain connects TRBV6-6 to TRBJ1-5; no reliable D call. The CDR3 is 14 amino acids. Trimming removed 0 bases at V and 1 base at J, with 4 bases between. The germline V gene has CDR1 MNHNY and CDR2 SVGAGI (reference sequence). CDR3 residues: CASSYSGSNQPQHF. CDR3 nucleotides: TGTGCCAGCAGTTACTCAGGGAGCAATCAGCCCCAGCATTTT.